The sequence of this T cell receptor (beta chain) was determined in a study of cytomegalovirus exposure and HLA in healthy donors. Study conclusions and caveats: A later look showed TCR association rates differing by HLA locus, highest for DRB1 and lowest for HLA-C. A link between a missense DCLRE1C variant and TCR beta V- and J-gene trimming emerged from a later analysis. Earlier results showed most TCR beta V segments being productive about 87% or about 30% of the time.

60 Vbeta and 13 Jbeta primers were used in PCR. As processed by the authors: About 12 million of the 60 million to 90 million unique TCR beta chains counted in a later analysis were shared. Measured with immunoSEQ multiplex PCR; TCRdb has only the in-frame clones, and not every one. D and trimming come from the DNA, and the V and J calls and clone size come from that table. The sample carries 95,000 to 150,000 clones, about 76% recorded once. Notes on this clone: Its antigen is still unknown.

The material sequenced was PBMCs. This receptor was identified in a man in his 60s in good health and CMV-seropositive.

The CDR3 region has the DNA TGTGCCAGCAGTTTGACAGGGGTTTTCGGCAATGAGCAGTTCTTC. Amino acid sequence: CASSLTGVFGNEQFF. The chain has TRBV28 and TRBJ2-1; 8 bases match TRBD1. Per the germline V gene, CDR1 is MDHEN and CDR2 is SYDVKM. The trim removed 3 bases at V and 6 bases at J, leaving 7 bases unmatched. The CDR3 sequence is 15 residues long.